This TCR beta chain originates from a study of tumor-infiltrating lymphocytes in localized non-small cell lung cancer. The V end lost 0 bases, the J end lost 8 bases, and 14 bases lay between the germline ends. Germline assignment: CDR1 LGHNA and CDR2 YSLEER. The CDR3 is 15 amino acids. Some clones are missing from TCRdb's copy, which holds only in-frame ones; the method was immunoSEQ multiplex PCR. The sample contains approximately 2,700 clones, about 62% of which appear only once. The gene calls are TRBV4-3 and TRBJ2-1, with TRBD2 as a possible D gene (7 bases). Sequencing was performed on uninvolved lung tissue not adjacent to the tumor. The clonotype was recovered from a human donor with non-small cell lung cancer. The CDR3 sequence: CASSQDSGEGDEQFF. The CDR3 coding sequence is TGCGCCAGCAGCCAAGATTCGGGGGAGGGGGATGAGCAGTTCTTC.